This is a list of T cell receptor beta chains from one sample in a study of blood T cell repertoires in COVID-19. Clones were read by immunoSEQ multiplex PCR, and TCRdb kept only the in-frame ones, dropping some. Found here are some 160,000 clones, 85% to 90% of them singletons; the top ten hold roughly 2%. Sequenced input: peripheral blood. Receptor source: a man between 45 and 60 years old who had recovered from COVID-19. CDR3s include the opening cysteine and the closing phenylalanine or tryptophan. The D gene is left open where the match is weak. Rows give clone size only sometimes, using once, few, many, or a class for an expanded clone.

>TRBJ2-1|TRBV3-1/TRBV3-2|NA|NA
TGTGCCAGCAGCCATGGGGGGGGCGGGGGTTGGGGTGAGCAGTTCTTC
CASSHGGGGGWGEQFF
>TRBJ2-7|TRBV19|NA|TRBD2
TGTGCCAGTAGTCTAGCGGGTACCTACGAGCAGTACTTC
CASSLAGTYEQYF
>TRBJ1-2|TRBV5-8|NA|NA
TGTGCCAGCAGCTTGTTGGGTACAGCTAACTATGGCTACACCTTC
CASSLLGTANYGYTF
>TRBJ1-2|TRBV5-5|NA|TRBD1
TGTGCCAGCAGCTTGGGTCCAGGGGGCTTAGCTAACTATGGCTACACCTTC
CASSLGPGGLANYGYTF
>TRBJ1-2|TRBV12-3/TRBV12-4|once|NA
TGTGCCAGCAGTCCCCGGGGGGTCTATGGCTACACCTTC
CASSPRGVYGYTF
>TRBJ2-2|TRBV4-1|NA|NA
TGCGCCAGCAGCCAAAACAGGAACACCGGGGAGCTGTTTTTT
CASSQNRNTGELFF
>TRBJ1-2|TRBV9|NA|NA
TGTGCCAGCAGCTTAGTTGGCAAGAACTATGGCTACACCTTC
CASSLVGKNYGYTF
>TRBJ2-2|TRBV15|NA|NA
TGTGCCACCAGCAGAGATAGCCCATTGGCAACCGGGGAGCTGTTTTTT
CATSRDSPLATGELFF
>TRBJ2-7|TRBV5-1|NA|TRBD1
TGCGCCAGCAGCCCGGGGAGTGAGACAGGGGGGCACGAGCAGTACTTC
CASSPGSETGGHEQYF
>TRBJ1-1|TRBV28|NA|TRBD1
TGTGCCAGCAGTCCGGGACAGATAAACACTGAAGCTTTCTTT
CASSPGQINTEAFF
>TRBJ2-2|TRBV6-1|NA|NA
TGTGCCAGCAGTGAAGAACGCAGGGGCGAGCTGTTTTTT
CASSEERRGELFF
>TRBJ2-7|TRBV5-1|NA|NA
TGCGCCAGCAGCTTAGGAGACAGTCACTACGAGCAGTACTTC
CASSLGDSHYEQYF
>TRBJ1-1|TRBV15|NA|NA
TGTGCCACCAGCGGGGGGGTGAACACTGAAGCTTTCTTT
CATSGGVNTEAFF
>TRBJ2-1|TRBV24-1|NA|TRBD2
TGTGCCACCAGTGCAGCGGGGGCAGACAATGAGCAGTTCTTC
CATSAAGADNEQFF
>TRBJ1-4|TRBV20-1|NA|NA
TGCAGTGCTAGAGGAGTTGAAAAACTGTTTTTT
CSARGVEKLFF
>TRBJ1-2|TRBV9|NA|NA
TGTGCCAGCAGCGTAGTACAGAACTATGGCTACACCTTC
CASSVVQNYGYTF
>TRBJ1-6|TRBV21-1|NA|NA
TGTGCCAGCAGCAAAACCCTGACTCGGGGAGCCCTCCACTTT
CASSKTLTRGALHF
>TRBJ1-1|TRBV5-5|once|TRBD1
TGTGCCAGCAGCTTCCAGGACAGGGGGCTGGACACTGAAGCTTTCTTT
CASSFQDRGLDTEAFF
>TRBJ2-3|TRBV6-5|NA|NA
TGTGCCAGCATGAAACGGGGGTGGTCGGATACGCAGTATTTT
CASMKRGWSDTQYF
>TRBJ2-3|TRBV27|NA|NA
TGTGCCAGCAGTTTTCGCCCGGGTGCAGATACGCAGTATTTT
CASSFRPGADTQYF
>TRBJ2-5|TRBV19|NA|NA
TGTGCCAGTAGTAGCCGTACCGAGGGAGAGAGCCAGTACTTC
CASSSRTEGESQYF
>TRBJ1-6|TRBV4-3|few|NA
TGCGCCAGCAGCCAAGATAGGGGATGGAATTCACCCCTCCACTTT
CASSQDRGWNSPLHF
>TRBJ1-2|TRBV6-1|NA|NA
TGTGCCAGCAGTGACACAATTGGGGGCGAGTATGGCTACACCTTC
CASSDTIGGEYGYTF